The rows below give T cell receptor beta chains drawn from one sample of a study of cytomegalovirus exposure and HLA in healthy donors. Libraries were prepared by immunoSEQ multiplex PCR; TCRdb keeps only in-frame clonotypes and omits some of them. The table has 95,000 to 150,000 clones, 15% to 19% seen once. The sequenced sample was PBMCs. The receptors were gathered from a young woman in good health and CMV-seronegative. Each CDR3 is given with its conserved first and last residue. The order of the fields is J gene, D gene, V gene, clone size, CDR3 protein, CDR3 DNA. A D gene is named only where the DNA matches it firmly. Where a row states a size, it is once, few, many or the class of an expanded clone; other rows omit it.

j_call: TRBJ2-7
d_call: TRBD1
v_call: TRBV6-1
clone_size: NA
cdr3_aa: CASSSRQGKSYEQYF
cdr3_nt: TGTGCCAGCAGTTCGAGACAGGGGAAATCCTACGAGCAGTACTTC

j_call: TRBJ1-1
d_call: TRBD1
v_call: TRBV7-9
clone_size: few
cdr3_aa: CASSPGGLGTEAFF
cdr3_nt: TGTGCCAGCAGCCCAGGGGGGTTGGGCACTGAAGCTTTCTTT

j_call: TRBJ2-7
d_call: TRBD2
v_call: TRBV5-1
clone_size: NA
cdr3_aa: CASSSGLAGGVIREQYF
cdr3_nt: TGCGCCAGCAGCTCGGGACTAGCGGGAGGGGTTATCCGCGAGCAGTACTTC

j_call: TRBJ2-1
d_call: TRBD2
v_call: TRBV7-3
clone_size: few
cdr3_aa: CASSFTGLAEDNEQFF
cdr3_nt: TGTGCCAGCAGCTTTACTGGACTAGCGGAAGACAATGAGCAGTTCTTC

j_call: TRBJ1-1
d_call: NA
v_call: TRBV7-9
clone_size: few
cdr3_aa: CASSLVPVNTEAFF
cdr3_nt: TGTGCCAGCAGCTTAGTTCCGGTGAACACTGAAGCTTTCTTT

j_call: TRBJ2-3
d_call: NA
v_call: TRBV30
clone_size: few
cdr3_aa: CAWSPAEGTQYF
cdr3_nt: TGTGCCTGGAGTCCTGCCGAGGGCACGCAGTATTTT

j_call: TRBJ1-1
d_call: NA
v_call: TRBV28
clone_size: few
cdr3_aa: CASSFPQSNTEAFF
cdr3_nt: TGTGCCAGCAGTTTCCCCCAATCGAACACTGAAGCTTTCTTT

j_call: TRBJ2-7
d_call: TRBD1
v_call: TRBV6-5
clone_size: few
cdr3_aa: CASSRDSISSYEQYF
cdr3_nt: TGTGCCAGCAGTAGGGACAGTATCTCCTCCTACGAGCAGTACTTC

j_call: TRBJ2-3
d_call: TRBD1
v_call: TRBV19
clone_size: few
cdr3_aa: CASSKGQGAHTQYF
cdr3_nt: TGTGCCAGTAGTAAGGGACAGGGGGCGCATACGCAGTATTTT

j_call: TRBJ2-2
d_call: TRBD1
v_call: TRBV6-1
clone_size: NA
cdr3_aa: CASSGLQGAGTGELFF
cdr3_nt: TGTGCCAGCAGTGGATTACAGGGGGCAGGGACCGGGGAGCTGTTTTTT

j_call: TRBJ2-7
d_call: TRBD2
v_call: TRBV29-1
clone_size: NA
cdr3_aa: CSAEMPGGRGFYEQYF
cdr3_nt: TGCAGCGCCGAGATGCCGGGAGGGAGGGGTTTTTACGAGCAGTACTTC

j_call: TRBJ2-7
d_call: NA
v_call: TRBV29-1
clone_size: NA
cdr3_aa: CSVVRQGYEQYF
cdr3_nt: TGCAGCGTTGTGCGGCAAGGCTACGAGCAGTACTTC

j_call: TRBJ1-4
d_call: TRBD1
v_call: TRBV5-4
clone_size: NA
cdr3_aa: CASRPRDSSEKLFF
cdr3_nt: TGTGCCAGCAGACCCCGGGACAGTTCCGAAAAACTGTTTTTT

j_call: TRBJ1-4
d_call: NA
v_call: TRBV28
clone_size: NA
cdr3_aa: CASSPRTGIGNEKLFF
cdr3_nt: TGTGCCAGCAGTCCTAGAACAGGGATAGGTAATGAAAAACTGTTTTTT

j_call: TRBJ2-7
d_call: TRBD2
v_call: TRBV5-1
clone_size: NA
cdr3_aa: CASSPGLAASSYEQYF
cdr3_nt: TGCGCCAGCAGCCCGGGACTAGCGGCTTCCTCCTACGAGCAGTACTTC

j_call: TRBJ2-5
d_call: NA
v_call: TRBV27
clone_size: NA
cdr3_aa: CASSLGGRETQYF
cdr3_nt: TGTGCCAGCAGCCTGGGGGGACGGGAGACCCAGTACTTC

j_call: TRBJ1-1
d_call: NA
v_call: TRBV28
clone_size: few
cdr3_aa: CASSAGAAKAFF
cdr3_nt: TGTGCCAGCAGCGCAGGGGCAGCAAAAGCTTTCTTT

j_call: TRBJ2-7
d_call: TRBD2
v_call: TRBV5-1
clone_size: few
cdr3_aa: CASSLGLAGGPGYEQYF
cdr3_nt: TGCGCCAGCAGCCTGGGACTAGCGGGAGGGCCTGGATACGAGCAGTACTTC

j_call: TRBJ1-5
d_call: NA
v_call: TRBV6-5
clone_size: few
cdr3_aa: CASSYSTAGNQPQHF
cdr3_nt: TGTGCCAGCAGTTACAGTACAGCCGGCAATCAGCCCCAGCATTTT

j_call: TRBJ1-2
d_call: TRBD1
v_call: TRBV28
clone_size: NA
cdr3_aa: CASSSRGGRGFSYGYTF
cdr3_nt: TGTGCCAGCAGTTCCCGCGGTGGCAGGGGGTTCAGCTATGGCTACACCTTC